The 5 T cell receptor beta chains below come from one sample, sequenced in a study of technical replicates of blood from several donors. Clones were sequenced by immunoSEQ multiplex PCR, and TCRdb holds only the in-frame ones, with some missing. The data contain approximately 74,000 clones, 80% to 90% of them seen just once; the ten biggest clones take up 4.6%. The sequenced sample consisted of PBMCs. The receptors derive from a human donor in good health. Some clones in this sample may be carry-over from other donors' samples.

The chain uses TRBV2 and TRBJ2-2; TRBD1 aligns across 9 bases. CDR1 is SNHLY and CDR2 is FYNNEI in the germline V gene. This CDR3 region has 15 residues. The V and J ends lost 7 bases and 6 bases, in that order; junction bases with no gene match: 9. The CDR3 spells CASMTDRGGAGELFF. In nucleotides, the CDR3 is TGTGCCAGCATGACGGACAGGGGAGGGGCCGGGGAGCTGTTTTTT.

The V gene is TRBV4-2, the J gene TRBJ2-2, with D perhaps matching TRBD1 (6 bases). There are 15 residues in the CDR3. The germline V gene has CDR1 LGHNA and CDR2 YNFKEQ. V was pared by 0 bases and J by 6 bases, with 11 bases between. CDR3 sequence: CASSQDPQGSGELFF. In nucleotides, the CDR3 is TGTGCCAGCAGCCAAGATCCACAGGGATCCGGGGAGCTGTTTTTT.

The rearrangement uses TRBV27 and TRBJ2-3; TRBD2 aligns across 7 bases. In germline, CDR1 is MNHEY, CDR2 SMNVEV (reference sequence). This CDR3 is built from 16 residues. V was pared by 3 bases and J by 4 bases, with 10 bases of the junction left unmatched. The CDR3 sequence is CASSLVAWGRADTQYF. The DNA for the CDR3 is TGTGCCAGCAGTTTGGTAGCCTGGGGGAGGGCAGATACGCAGTATTTT.

The chain couples TRBV5-1 to TRBJ2-7; 7 bases agree with TRBD2. Germline assignment: CDR1 SGHRS and CDR2 YFSETQ. There are 15 residues in the CDR3. V shed 4 bases and J 4 bases; nucleotides not matched to a gene: 11. CDR3 nucleotide sequence: TGCGCCAGCAGCCCCGCAACCGGGACTACTTACGAGCAGTACTTC. Its translation is CASSPATGTTYEQYF.

V and J are TRBV7-2 and TRBJ2-2; the D gene is possibly TRBD1 (6 bases). This CDR3 contains 15 residues. V was cut by 0 bases and J by 2 bases, with 7 bases left in between. CDR1 SGHTA and CDR2 FQGNSA come from the germline V gene. The CDR3: CASSLAGANTGELFF. In DNA form, the CDR3 reads TGTGCCAGCAGCTTAGCGGGGGCAAACACCGGGGAGCTGTTTTTT.